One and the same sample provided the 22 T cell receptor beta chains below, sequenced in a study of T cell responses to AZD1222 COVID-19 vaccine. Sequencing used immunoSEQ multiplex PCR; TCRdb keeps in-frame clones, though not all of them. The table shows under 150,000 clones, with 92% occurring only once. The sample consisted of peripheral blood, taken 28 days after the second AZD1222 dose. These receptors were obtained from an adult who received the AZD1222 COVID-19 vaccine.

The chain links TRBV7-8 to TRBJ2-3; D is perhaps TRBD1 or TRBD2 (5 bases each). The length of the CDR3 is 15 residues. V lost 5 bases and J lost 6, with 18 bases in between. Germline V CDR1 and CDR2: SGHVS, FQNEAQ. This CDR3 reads CASSATGTSSDTQYF. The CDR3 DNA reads TGTGCCAGCAGCGCCACCGGGACCTCCTCGGATACGCAGTATTTT.

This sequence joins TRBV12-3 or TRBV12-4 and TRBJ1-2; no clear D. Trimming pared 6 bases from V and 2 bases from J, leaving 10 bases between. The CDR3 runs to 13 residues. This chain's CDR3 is CASSPGGNYGYTF. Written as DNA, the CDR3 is TGTGCCAGCAGCCCCGGAGGCAACTATGGCTACACCTTC.

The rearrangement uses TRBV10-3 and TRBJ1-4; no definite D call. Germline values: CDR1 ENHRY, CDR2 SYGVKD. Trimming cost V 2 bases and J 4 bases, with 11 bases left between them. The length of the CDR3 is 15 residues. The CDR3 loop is CAISEQQLGNEKLFF. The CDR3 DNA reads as TGTGCCATCAGTGAGCAGCAGCTGGGTAATGAAAAACTGTTTTTT.

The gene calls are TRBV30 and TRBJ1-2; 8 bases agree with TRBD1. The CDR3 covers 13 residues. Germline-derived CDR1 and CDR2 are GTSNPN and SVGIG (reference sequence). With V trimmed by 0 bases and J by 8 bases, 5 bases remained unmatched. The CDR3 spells CAWSVDRGGGYTF. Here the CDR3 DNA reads TGTGCCTGGAGTGTAGACAGGGGCGGGGGCTACACCTTC.

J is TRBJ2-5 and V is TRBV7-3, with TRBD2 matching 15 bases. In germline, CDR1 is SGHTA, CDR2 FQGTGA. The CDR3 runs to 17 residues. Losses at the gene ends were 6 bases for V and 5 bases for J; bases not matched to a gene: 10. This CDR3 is CASSHLGTSGGPETQYF. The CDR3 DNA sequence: TGTGCCAGCAGTCACCTGGGGACTAGCGGGGGGCCGGAGACCCAGTACTTC.

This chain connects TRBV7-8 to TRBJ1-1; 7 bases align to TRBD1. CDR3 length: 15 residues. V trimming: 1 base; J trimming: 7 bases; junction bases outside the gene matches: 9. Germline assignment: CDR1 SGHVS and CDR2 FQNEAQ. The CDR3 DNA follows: TGTGCCAGCAGCTTAGTTGGGACAGAGAATTATGAAGCTTTCTTT. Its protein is CASSLVGTENYEAFF.

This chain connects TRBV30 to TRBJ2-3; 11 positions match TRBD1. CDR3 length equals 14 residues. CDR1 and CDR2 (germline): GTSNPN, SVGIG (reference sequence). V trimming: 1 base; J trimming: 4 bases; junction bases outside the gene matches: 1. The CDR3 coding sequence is TGTGCCTGGAGTGAGGGACAGGGGGCAGATACGCAGTATTTT. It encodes CAWSEGQGADTQYF.

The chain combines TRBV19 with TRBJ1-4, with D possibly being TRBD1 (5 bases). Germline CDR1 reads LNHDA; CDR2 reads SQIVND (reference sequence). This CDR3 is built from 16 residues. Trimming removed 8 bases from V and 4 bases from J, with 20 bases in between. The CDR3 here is CASRSPLTENNEKLFF. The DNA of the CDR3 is TGTGCCAGTCGCTCCCCACTGACAGAGAATAATGAAAAACTGTTTTTT.

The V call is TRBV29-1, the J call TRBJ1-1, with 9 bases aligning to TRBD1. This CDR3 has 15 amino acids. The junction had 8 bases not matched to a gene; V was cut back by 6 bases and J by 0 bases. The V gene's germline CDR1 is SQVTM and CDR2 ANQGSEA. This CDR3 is CSVGQGPAMNTEAFF. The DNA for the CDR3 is TGCAGCGTCGGACAGGGGCCAGCTATGAACACTGAAGCTTTCTTT.

This CDR3 is CASSRDNTEAFF. CDR3 bases: TGTGCCAGCAGCCGGGACAACACTGAAGCTTTCTTT. The rearrangement joins TRBV5-4 to TRBJ1-1; tentatively, D is TRBD1 (5 bases). The germline V and J ends were trimmed by 4 bases and 2 bases, with 6 bases remaining between them. The CDR3 runs 12 residues. Germline V gene lookup returns CDR1 SGHNT and CDR2 YYREEE (reference sequence).

The CDR3 sequence is CASRGGPNYEQYV. As DNA, the CDR3 is TGTGCCAGCAGAGGGGGACCAAACTACGAGCAGTACGTC. This chain links TRBV27 with TRBJ2-7; possible D gene TRBD1, 6 bases. Trimming stripped 6 bases from V and 3 bases from J, with 12 bases between. Germline V CDR1 and CDR2: MNHEY, SMNVEV (reference sequence). The CDR3 is made up of 13 amino acids.

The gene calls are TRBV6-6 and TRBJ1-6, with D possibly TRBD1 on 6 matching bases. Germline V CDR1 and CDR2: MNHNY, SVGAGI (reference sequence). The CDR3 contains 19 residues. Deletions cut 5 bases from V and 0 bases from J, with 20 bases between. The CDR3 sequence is CASSPRTVGRSSYNSPLHF. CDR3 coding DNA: TGTGCCAGCAGTCCTCGGACAGTTGGCCGGAGCTCCTATAATTCACCCCTCCACTTT.

DNA for the CDR3: TGTGCCAGCAGCTCTCAAGGGTTGACTGAAGCTTTCTTT. The encoded protein is CASSSQGLTEAFF. The V call is TRBV5-6, the J call TRBJ1-1; D remains ambiguous. This CDR3 comprises 13 residues. CDR1 is SGHDT, CDR2 YYEEEE, per germline. Trimming left V 3 bases short and J 5 bases short, with 11 bases between.

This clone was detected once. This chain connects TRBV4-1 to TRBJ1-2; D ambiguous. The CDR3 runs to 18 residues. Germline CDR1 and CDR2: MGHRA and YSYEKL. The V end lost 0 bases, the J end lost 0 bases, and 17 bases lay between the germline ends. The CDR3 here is CASSQDQRGPASNYGYTF. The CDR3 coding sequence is TGCGCCAGCAGCCAAGATCAGAGAGGCCCAGCCTCTAACTATGGCTACACCTTC.

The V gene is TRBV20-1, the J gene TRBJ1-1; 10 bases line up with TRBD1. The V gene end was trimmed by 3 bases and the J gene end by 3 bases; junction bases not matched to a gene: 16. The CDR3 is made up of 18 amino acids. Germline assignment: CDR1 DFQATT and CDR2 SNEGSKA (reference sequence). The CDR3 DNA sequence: TGCAGTGCTAGTTCTCCGGGACAGGGGATTTTTAGAGACACTGAAGCTTTCTTT. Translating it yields CSASSPGQGIFRDTEAFF.

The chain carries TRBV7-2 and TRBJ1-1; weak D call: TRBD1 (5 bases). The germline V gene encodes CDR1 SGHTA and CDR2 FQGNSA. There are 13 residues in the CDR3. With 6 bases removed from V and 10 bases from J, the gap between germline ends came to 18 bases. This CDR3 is CASRHINPQGAFF. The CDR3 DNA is TGTGCCAGCAGGCATATAAATCCTCAGGGAGCTTTCTTT.

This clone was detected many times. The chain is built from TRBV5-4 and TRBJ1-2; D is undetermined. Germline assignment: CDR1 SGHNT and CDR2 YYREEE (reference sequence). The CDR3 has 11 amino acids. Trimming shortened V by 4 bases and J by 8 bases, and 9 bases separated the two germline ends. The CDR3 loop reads CASSTGYGYTF. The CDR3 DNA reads TGTGCCAGCAGCACGGGCTACGGCTACACCTTC.

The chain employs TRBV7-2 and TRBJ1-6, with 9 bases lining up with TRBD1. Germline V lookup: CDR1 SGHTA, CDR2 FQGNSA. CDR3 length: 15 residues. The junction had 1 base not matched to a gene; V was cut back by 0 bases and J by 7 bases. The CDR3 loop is CASSLATGGNSPLHF. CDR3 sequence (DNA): TGTGCCAGCAGCTTAGCTACAGGGGGCAATTCACCCCTCCACTTT. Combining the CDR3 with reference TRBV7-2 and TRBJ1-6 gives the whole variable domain GAGVSQSPSNKVTEKGKDVELRCDPISGHTALYWYRQSLGQGLEFLIYFQGNSAPDKSGLPSDRFSAERTGGSVSTLTIQRTQQEDSAVYLCASSLATGGNSPLHFGNGTRLTVT.

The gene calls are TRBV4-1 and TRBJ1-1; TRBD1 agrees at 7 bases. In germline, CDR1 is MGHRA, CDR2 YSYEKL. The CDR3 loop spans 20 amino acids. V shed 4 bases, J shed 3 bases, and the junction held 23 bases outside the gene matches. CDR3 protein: CASSPGGRTGKGYGDTEAFF. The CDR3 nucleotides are TGCGCCAGCAGCCCAGGGGGGAGGACAGGAAAGGGGTACGGTGACACTGAAGCTTTCTTT.

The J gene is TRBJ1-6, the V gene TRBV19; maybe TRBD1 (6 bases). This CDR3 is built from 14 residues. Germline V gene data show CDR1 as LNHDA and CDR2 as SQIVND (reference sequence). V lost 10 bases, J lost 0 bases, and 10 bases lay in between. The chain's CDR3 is CATQDSSYNSPLHF. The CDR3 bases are TGTGCCACCCAGGACAGCTCCTATAATTCACCCCTCCACTTT.

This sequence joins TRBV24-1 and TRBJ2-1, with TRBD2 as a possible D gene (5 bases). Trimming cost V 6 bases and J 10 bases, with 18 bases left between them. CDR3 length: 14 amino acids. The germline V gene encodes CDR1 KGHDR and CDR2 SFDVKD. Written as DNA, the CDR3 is TGTGCCACCAGTCCTAATCCGGGATCCGGAGAGCAGTTCTTC. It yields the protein CATSPNPGSGEQFF.

CDR3 residues: CASSPAGAAATDTQYF. The CDR3 DNA reads as TGTGCCAGCAGCCCGGCCGGGGCGGCTGCAACAGATACGCAGTATTTT. This chain uses TRBV5-6 with TRBJ2-3; D may match TRBD1 or TRBD2 (5 bases each). CDR3 length: 16 amino acids. Trimming removed 4 bases from V and 3 bases from J, with 18 bases in between. Germline loops: CDR1 SGHDT, CDR2 YYEEEE.